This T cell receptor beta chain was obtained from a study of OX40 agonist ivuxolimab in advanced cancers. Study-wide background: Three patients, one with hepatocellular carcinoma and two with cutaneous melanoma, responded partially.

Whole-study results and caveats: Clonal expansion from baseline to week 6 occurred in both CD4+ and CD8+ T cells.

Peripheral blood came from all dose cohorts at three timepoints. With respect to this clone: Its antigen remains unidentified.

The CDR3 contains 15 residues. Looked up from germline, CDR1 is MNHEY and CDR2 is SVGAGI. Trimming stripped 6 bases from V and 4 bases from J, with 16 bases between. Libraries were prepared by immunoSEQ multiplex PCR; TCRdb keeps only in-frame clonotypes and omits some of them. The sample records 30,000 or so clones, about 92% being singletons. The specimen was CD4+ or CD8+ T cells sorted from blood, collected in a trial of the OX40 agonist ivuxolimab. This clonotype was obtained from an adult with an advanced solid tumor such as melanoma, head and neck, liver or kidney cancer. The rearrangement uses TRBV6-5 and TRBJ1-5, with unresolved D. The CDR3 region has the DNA TGTGCCAGCAGCCTATCTTGGAGCCAAAATCAGCCCCAGCATTTT. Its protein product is CASSLSWSQNQPQHF.